What follows is one TCR beta chain and its context. Its antigen is unidentified. Described time point: baseline, week 1 (first vaccination visit). Regarding treatment: pre-vaccination baseline after standard-of-care therapy. Donors' newly diagnosed IDH1-mutant WHO grade 3 or 4 astrocytomas lacked nuclear ATRX. This sample was included in a study of a mutant IDH1 vaccine in newly diagnosed glioma. Study summary: There were approximately 60% males and approximately 38% females among treated patients, whose mean age was approximately 44 years. The earlier regimen, radiotherapy, temozolomide, or both, was most often both. Study-level findings and limits: Apparently unrelated to pseudoprogression were changes in the top peripheral T cell clonotypes.

Clones were sequenced by immunoSEQ multiplex PCR, and TCRdb holds only the in-frame ones, with some missing. Of about 27,000 clones detected, approximately 93% appear once; the ten largest clones hold approximately 1.1%. This TCR was recovered from a man aged 40-55 years with glioma. This specimen consisted of PBMCs, obtained from a glioma patient treated with radiotherapy, temozolomide or both.

As DNA, the CDR3 is TGTGCCAGCAGCCCGGAGGGGACTAGCACAGATACGCAGTATTTT. Translating gives CASSPEGTSTDTQYF. The chain links TRBV4-2 to TRBJ2-3; weak D call: TRBD2 (6 bases). The CDR3 runs to 15 residues. Trimming cost V 4 bases and J 0 bases, with 11 bases left between them. Germline lookup yields CDR1 LGHNA and CDR2 YNFKEQ.